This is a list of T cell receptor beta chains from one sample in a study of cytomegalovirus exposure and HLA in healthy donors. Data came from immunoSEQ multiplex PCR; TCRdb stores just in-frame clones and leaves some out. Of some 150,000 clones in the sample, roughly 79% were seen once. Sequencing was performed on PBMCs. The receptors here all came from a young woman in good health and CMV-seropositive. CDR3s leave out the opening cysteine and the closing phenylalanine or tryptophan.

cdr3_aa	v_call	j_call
ASNPGDSYEQY	TRBV5-4	TRBJ2-7
ASSEGAGQRQPQH	TRBV6-1	TRBJ1-5
AWSAGYGYT	TRBV30	TRBJ1-2
ASSLTSGRMETQY	TRBV6-5	TRBJ2-5
ASSSRGGRGDTQY	TRBV7-2	TRBJ2-3
ASSGDPGQGSSSYEQY	TRBV6-1	TRBJ2-7
ASSDRAGGGELF	TRBV11-2	TRBJ2-2
AIRDSEPYQPQH	TRBV10-3	TRBJ1-5
ASSAQGQRDYGYT	TRBV2	TRBJ1-2
ASSYRDGQPQH	TRBV7-8	TRBJ1-5